These 32 T cell receptor beta chains were all obtained from the same sample, sequenced in a study of human T cells and chemical hapten exposure. Single cDNA molecules in the library carried unique molecular identifiers attached during preparation. MiXCR was run by TCRdb on the reads, yielding one entry per CDR3 protein. The sample shows around 120,000 distinct CDR3 sequences, over 7.5% of them seen only once. The starting material, unfractionated whole blood, was used for total RNA extraction. The sequencing input was whole blood. Receptors were obtained from a human donor in good health. Some clones in this sample may be carry-over from other donors' samples.

This clonotype appeared many times. The rearrangement links TRBV9 to TRBJ1-5, with TRBD1 identical over 8 bases. With V trimmed by 3 bases and J by 1 base, 3 bases remained unmatched. This CDR3 has 15 residues. Germline CDR1 and CDR2: SGDLS and YYNGEE. CDR3 residues: CASSGGTGSNQPQHF. As DNA, the CDR3 is TGTGCCAGCAGCGGAGGGACAGGAAGCAATCAGCCCCAGCATTTT.

The gene calls are TRBV12-3 or TRBV12-4 and TRBJ2-6; D not certain. V lost 6 bases to trimming and J lost 0 bases, with 15 bases between them. The CDR3 has 17 residues. CDR3 nucleotide sequence: TGTGCCAGCAGATCCAATCTTGGGCACTCTGGGGCCAACGTCCTGACTTTC. Translating it yields CASRSNLGHSGANVLTF.

This clonotype was detected many times. This sequence joins TRBV7-8 and TRBJ2-3; 11 bases map to TRBD2. The J segment lost 5 bases and the V segment lost 0 bases, leaving 7 bases of the junction unmatched. The V gene's germline CDR1 is SGHVS and CDR2 FQNEAQ. This CDR3 contains 17 residues. The DNA for the CDR3 is TGTGCCAGCAGCTTAGCGATTAGCGGGGGGGCGGTAGATACGCAGTATTTT. It encodes CASSLAISGGAVDTQYF.

The chain has TRBV7-7 and TRBJ1-4; D might be TRBD1 (6 bases). This CDR3 has 17 residues. Germline CDR1 and CDR2: SSHAT and FNYEAQ (reference sequence). V was pared by 2 bases and J by 4 bases, with 17 bases between. As DNA, the CDR3 is TGTGCCAGCAGCTTAAAGCGGGGGCTAGAGGGTAATGAAAAACTGTTTTTT. Translated: CASSLKRGLEGNEKLFF.

This clonotype was detected a few times. The J gene is TRBJ1-1, the V gene TRBV7-6, with a tentative D call TRBD1 (6 bases). V lost 0 bases to trimming and J lost 5 bases, with 13 bases between them. CDR3 length: 15 amino acids. The germline CDR1 and CDR2 sequences are SGHVS and FNYEAQ. CDR3 residues: CASSLARGGGTEAFF. DNA of the CDR3: TGTGCCAGCAGCTTAGCGAGGGGAGGGGGAACTGAAGCTTTCTTT.

The table lists this clonotype with a few counts. CDR3 residues: CASSPDWGDTEAFF. The CDR3 DNA reads TGCGCCAGCAGCCCCGACTGGGGGGACACTGAAGCTTTCTTT. This sequence joins TRBV5-1 and TRBJ1-1, with TRBD1 as a possible D gene (5 bases). Trimming pared 4 bases from V and 3 bases from J, leaving 13 bases between. The CDR3 totals 14 residues. CDR1 and CDR2 from the germline V gene are SGHRS and YFSETQ.

Only a few counts were recorded for this clonotype. V is TRBV19 and J is TRBJ1-2, with a weak D call TRBD1 (5 bases). The V end lost 6 bases, the J end lost 4 bases, and 12 bases lay between the germline ends. CDR1 LNHDA and CDR2 SQIVND come from the germline V gene (reference sequence). The CDR3 consists of 13 residues. CDR3 coding DNA: TGTGCCAGTAGCCCTGGGGGGACCTATGGCTACACCTTC. This codes for CASSPGGTYGYTF.

The chain joins TRBV12-3 or TRBV12-4 to TRBJ2-7; no clear D. This CDR3 region has 14 residues. The V end was cut by 2 bases, the J end by 6 bases, with 14 bases between. The CDR3, as DNA: TGTGCCAGCAGTTTAAACGTGGCCGCCGGCGAGCAGTACTTC. This translates into CASSLNVAAGEQYF.

This clonotype showed up just a few times. The chain couples TRBV5-1 to TRBJ2-7; D possibly corresponds to TRBD1 (5 bases). The CDR3 length is 17 residues. V lost 0 bases and J lost 3, with 19 bases in between. CDR1 is SGHRS, CDR2 YFSETQ, per germline. This CDR3 reads CASSLALQGAMDYEQYF. Written as DNA, the CDR3 is TGCGCCAGCAGCTTGGCCTTACAAGGGGCTATGGACTACGAGCAGTACTTC.

This clonotype was detected only a few times. The CDR3 DNA reads as TGTGCCAGCTCACCAGCCGAGGTGGGGGTGTACACTGAAGCTTTCTTT. It encodes CASSPAEVGVYTEAFF. The chain joins TRBV18 to TRBJ1-1, with a tentative D call TRBD1 (5 bases). The CDR3 sequence is 16 residues long. Germline assignment: CDR1 KGHSH and CDR2 LQKENI. Trimming removed 2 bases from V and 3 bases from J, with 16 bases in between.

The CDR3 DNA reads TGTGCCAGCAGCTACGGGACGGGAAATTCACCCCTCCACTTT. This encodes CASSYGTGNSPLHF. The chain is built from TRBV7-8 and TRBJ1-6; D might be TRBD1 (5 bases). This CDR3 has 14 amino acids. Per germline, CDR1 SGHVS and CDR2 FQNEAQ. The V and J ends lost 4 bases and 7 bases respectively, with 11 bases between them.

The chain is built from TRBV10-3 and TRBJ1-1, with 8 bases fitting TRBD1. This CDR3 is 13 amino acids long. Germline CDR1 reads ENHRY; CDR2 reads SYGVKD. V lost 6 bases, J lost 1 base, and 1 base stayed unmatched. CDR3 sequence: CAIRDRENTEAFF. CDR3 nucleotide sequence: TGTGCCATCAGGGACAGGGAGAACACTGAAGCTTTCTTT.

This sequence joins TRBV2 and TRBJ1-6; tentatively, D is TRBD1 (6 bases). Germline CDR1 and CDR2: SNHLY and FYNNEI. V lost 6 bases and J lost 4, with 7 bases in between. The CDR3 covers 13 residues. CDR3 nucleotides: TGTGCCAGCAGGGACAGATATAATTCACCCCTCCACTTT. This sequence encodes CASRDRYNSPLHF.

The J gene is TRBJ2-1, the V gene TRBV6-2 or TRBV6-3, with D maybe TRBD2 (6 bases). Germline-derived CDR1 and CDR2 are MNHEY and SVGEGT. The CDR3 runs 15 residues. The V gene lost 6 bases and the J gene lost 2 bases, with 14 bases spanning the gap. The CDR3 DNA sequence: TGTGCCAGCAGACCCCTAGCGACTCCCTACAATGAGCAGTTCTTC. Translated: CASRPLATPYNEQFF.

This clonotype was recorded many times. V usage is TRBV5-1 and J usage is TRBJ1-1, with unresolved D. This CDR3 has 13 residues. Germline V gene lookup returns CDR1 SGHRS and CDR2 YFSETQ. The V and J ends lost 1 base and 5 bases respectively, with 9 bases between them. The CDR3 spells CASSLNGRTEAFF. DNA for the CDR3: TGCGCCAGCAGCTTGAACGGAAGGACTGAAGCTTTCTTT.

This clonotype was seen at least ten times. This chain connects TRBV6-2 or TRBV6-3 to TRBJ1-4, with no clear D. Germline assignment: CDR1 MNHEY and CDR2 SVGEGT. V dropped 5 bases and J dropped 4 bases, with 14 bases sitting between them. The CDR3 covers 15 residues. The DNA of the CDR3 is TGTGCCAGCAGTCCCGGCGGAGCGATTAATGAAAAACTGTTTTTT. Translating gives CASSPGGAINEKLFF.

This clonotype has more than one count but fewer than ten. The chain is built from TRBV6-5 and TRBJ1-3; D not certain. V was cut by 3 bases and J by 0 bases, with 12 bases left in between. The CDR3 has 16 residues. Per the germline V gene, CDR1 is MNHEY and CDR2 is SVGAGI. For the CDR3, the DNA is TGTGCCAGCAGTTATTCGGTCTGGAGCTCTGGAAACACCATATATTTT. It specifies CASSYSVWSSGNTIYF.

The chain is built from TRBV4-2 and TRBJ1-1; 12 bases are a match to TRBD1. The germline V gene encodes CDR1 LGHNA and CDR2 YNFKEQ. V was pared by 4 bases and J by 3 bases, with 9 bases of the junction left unmatched. The CDR3 sequence is 17 residues long. CDR3 protein: CASSPRSGQGAHTEAFF. The CDR3 bases are TGTGCCAGCAGCCCAAGGTCGGGACAGGGGGCTCACACTGAAGCTTTCTTT.

This sequence joins TRBV6-5 and TRBJ2-1; 7 nucleotides agree with TRBD2. CDR3 length equals 14 residues. Trimming cost V 5 bases and J 4 bases; bases outside gene matches: 5. The germline V gene encodes CDR1 MNHEY and CDR2 SVGAGI. The CDR3 DNA sequence: TGTGCCAGCAGTGACGGACTAGATTACAATGAGCAGTTCTTC. It codes for CASSDGLDYNEQFF.

This clonotype was observed at least ten times. This sequence joins TRBV12-3 or TRBV12-4 and TRBJ2-6; 8 bases map to TRBD1. CDR3 length equals 15 residues. J gave up 4 bases and V 5 bases, and 4 bases lay outside the gene matches. The CDR3 nucleotides are TGTGCCAGCAGTCCCAGGGGGCCGGGGGCCAACGTCCTGACTTTC. Its protein is CASSPRGPGANVLTF.

There are many counts of this clonotype. V and J are TRBV6-5 and TRBJ1-4, with a possible D match to TRBD1 (5 bases). Trimming took off 9 bases at V and 5 bases at J, with 13 bases between the two ends. Germline V gene lookup returns CDR1 MNHEY and CDR2 SVGAGI. CDR3 length: 13 residues. In nucleotides, the CDR3 is TGTGCCAGTACCTACAGGTCGAATGAAAAACTGTTTTTT. Translating gives CASTYRSNEKLFF.

The chain employs TRBV7-8 and TRBJ2-3; D is unclear. The V gene lost 1 base and the J gene lost 7 bases, with 9 bases spanning the gap. Germline V lookup: CDR1 SGHVS, CDR2 FQNEAQ. The CDR3 spans 13 residues. CDR3: CASSLERAYTQYF. The CDR3 coding sequence is TGTGCCAGCAGCTTAGAACGGGCTTATACGCAGTATTTT. Looking up the rest from reference TRBV7-8 and TRBJ2-3 gives the full variable domain: GAGVSQSPRYKVAKRGQDVALRCDPISGHVSLFWYQQALGQGPEFLTYFQNEAQLDKSGLPSDRFFAERPEGSVSTLKIQRTQQEDSAVYLCASSLERAYTQYFGPGTRLTVL.

The V and J genes are TRBV6-1 and TRBJ1-5, with 7 nucleotides matching TRBD1. The CDR3 covers 15 residues. The germline gives CDR1 MNHNS, CDR2 SASEGT. V lost 3 bases to trimming and J lost 2 bases; unmatched junction nucleotides: 4. CDR3 DNA sequence: TGTGCCAGCAGTGAGGTAGACAGGGGCAATCAGCCCCAGCATTTT. Translating gives CASSEVDRGNQPQHF.

The chain couples TRBV29-1 to TRBJ1-5, with D possibly matching TRBD1 (5 bases). CDR1 and CDR2 (germline): SQVTM, ANQGSEA. With 8 bases removed from V and 2 bases from J, the gap between germline ends came to 10 bases. This CDR3 contains 12 residues. CDR3 sequence reads: CSLGQGNQPQHF. DNA of the CDR3: TGCAGCCTGGGGCAGGGCAATCAGCCCCAGCATTTT.

This clonotype occurred many times. V is TRBV3-1 and J is TRBJ1-1; 9 nucleotides agree with TRBD1. J gave up 2 bases and V 5 bases, and 9 bases lay outside the gene matches. The germline gives CDR1 LGHDT, CDR2 YNNKEL (reference sequence). CDR3 length: 16 residues. This CDR3 reads CASSALQGAVNTEAFF. Here the CDR3 DNA reads TGTGCCAGCAGCGCACTACAGGGGGCGGTAAACACTGAAGCTTTCTTT.

The rearrangement joins TRBV2 to TRBJ1-1, with unresolved D. The V gene's germline CDR1 is SNHLY and CDR2 FYNNEI. The CDR3 extends over 12 amino acids. Trimming cost V 0 bases and J 6 bases, with 5 bases left between them. CDR3: CASSEARPEAFF. For the CDR3, the DNA is TGTGCCAGCAGTGAAGCAAGACCTGAAGCTTTCTTT.

This clonotype was detected ten times or more. The chain has TRBV10-3 and TRBJ2-7, with D possibly being TRBD1 (5 bases). The CDR3 is made up of 15 amino acids. V lost 0 bases to trimming and J lost 0 bases, with 9 bases between them. Germline CDR1 ENHRY, CDR2 SYGVKD. CDR3 in DNA: TGTGCCATCAGTGAGTCTACAGGACACTCCTACGAGCAGTACTTC. Amino acids: CAISESTGHSYEQYF.

In its sample, this clonotype was seen a few times. The chain couples TRBV7-9 to TRBJ2-7; 12 bases line up with TRBD2. The V gene's germline CDR1 is SEHNR and CDR2 FQNEAQ (reference sequence). Trimming removed 4 bases from V and 2 bases from J; junction bases left unmatched: 3. The CDR3 runs to 15 residues. CDR3 sequence (DNA): TGTGCCAGCAGCTCGACTAGCGGGGGACCCTACGAGCAGTACTTC. Amino acids: CASSSTSGGPYEQYF.

This clonotype has only a few counts. The chain couples TRBV5-4 to TRBJ2-3, with 7 nucleotides matching TRBD1. Germline CDR1 SGHNT, CDR2 YYREEE (reference sequence). This CDR3 comprises 15 residues. V was pared by 4 bases and J by 0 bases, with 5 bases of the junction left unmatched. This CDR3 is CASSRDSRSTDTQYF. In DNA, the CDR3 is TGTGCCAGCAGCCGGGACAGCCGGAGCACAGATACGCAGTATTTT.

This rearrangement joins TRBV5-1 to TRBJ2-7; TRBD1 might be the D (5 bases). This CDR3 contains 14 residues. With 0 bases removed from V and 2 bases from J, the gap between germline ends came to 9 bases. From germline, CDR1 is SGHRS and CDR2 YFSETQ. The CDR3 loop is CASSLGQTTYEQYF. CDR3 coding DNA: TGCGCCAGCAGCTTGGGACAGACCACCTACGAGCAGTACTTC.

In the case of this clonotype: A clone one base away is much larger, so this may be a read error. This rearrangement joins TRBV6-2 or TRBV6-3 to TRBJ1-5; D is unresolved. Germline lookup yields CDR1 MNHEY and CDR2 SVGEGT. The CDR3 has 15 residues. V lost 0 bases and J lost 3, with 9 bases in between. CDR3 nucleotides: TGTGCCAGCAGTTACTCCGTCGAGGACAATCAGCCCCAGCATTTT. Translated, it gives CASSYSVEDNQPQHF.

The chain employs TRBV6-2 or TRBV6-3 and TRBJ1-6; no reliable D call. This CDR3 contains 13 residues. Germline CDR1 MNHEY, CDR2 SVGEGT. Trimming pared 5 bases from V and 9 bases from J, leaving 11 bases between. The chain's CDR3 is CASSRDIPSPLHF. CDR3 bases: TGTGCCAGCAGTCGGGATATCCCTTCACCCCTCCACTTT.